These T cell receptor beta chains were read from a single sample in a study of blood T cell repertoires in COVID-19. Sequencing used immunoSEQ multiplex PCR; TCRdb keeps in-frame clones, though not all of them. The sample lists over 110,000 clones; more than 70% were seen once. Sequenced: PBMCs or T cells enriched from blood (not recorded which). These receptors came from a man aged 40-50 years with acute COVID-19. The CDR3 runs from the conserved cysteine through the conserved F or W. D genes are given only for firm matches. Some rows have no size entry. The others give once, few or many, or a class for an expanded clone.

J gene: TRBJ2-1
D gene: TRBD2
clone size: NA
V gene: TRBV11-2
CDR3 protein: CASSSGGPNEQFF
CDR3 DNA: TGTGCCAGCAGTAGCGGGGGGCCAAATGAGCAGTTCTTC

J gene: TRBJ2-2
D gene: NA
clone size: few
V gene: TRBV19
CDR3 protein: CASSIAQGAELFF
CDR3 DNA: TGTGCCAGTAGTATAGCCCAGGGCGCGGAGCTGTTTTTT

J gene: TRBJ1-6
D gene: TRBD1
clone size: NA
V gene: TRBV7-8
CDR3 protein: CASSPGQGENSPLHF
CDR3 DNA: TGTGCCAGCAGCCCAGGACAGGGTGAAAATTCACCCCTCCACTTT

J gene: TRBJ1-1
D gene: TRBD1
clone size: NA
V gene: TRBV6-5
CDR3 protein: CASSYYPTGVNTEAFF
CDR3 DNA: TGTGCCAGCAGTTACTACCCGACAGGGGTGAACACTGAAGCTTTCTTT

J gene: TRBJ2-6
D gene: TRBD1
clone size: NA
V gene: TRBV30
CDR3 protein: CAWSVNRGFHSGANVLTF
CDR3 DNA: TGTGCCTGGAGTGTAAACAGGGGGTTCCACTCTGGGGCCAACGTCCTGACTTTC

J gene: TRBJ2-5
D gene: TRBD1
clone size: once
V gene: TRBV28
CDR3 protein: CASSFMDLQGAQTQYF
CDR3 DNA: TGTGCCAGCAGTTTCATGGATCTTCAGGGGGCGCAGACCCAGTACTTC

J gene: TRBJ2-1
D gene: NA
clone size: once
V gene: TRBV6-2/TRBV6-3
CDR3 protein: CASTPPGYNEQFF
CDR3 DNA: TGTGCCAGCACCCCCCCAGGGTACAATGAGCAGTTCTTC

J gene: TRBJ1-1
D gene: NA
clone size: NA
V gene: TRBV10-3
CDR3 protein: CAIRGGEGTEAFF
CDR3 DNA: TGTGCCATCCGGGGAGGGGAGGGCACTGAAGCTTTCTTT

J gene: TRBJ1-3
D gene: NA
clone size: NA
V gene: TRBV11-2
CDR3 protein: CASSLDPGGGNTIYF
CDR3 DNA: TGTGCCAGCAGCTTAGATCCGGGGGGCGGAAACACCATATATTTT

J gene: TRBJ1-6
D gene: TRBD1
clone size: NA
V gene: TRBV28
CDR3 protein: CASLTGDNSPLHF
CDR3 DNA: TGTGCCAGCCTGACAGGGGATAATTCACCCCTCCACTTT

J gene: TRBJ1-2
D gene: TRBD1
clone size: NA
V gene: TRBV28
CDR3 protein: CAGQHGQGIPGYTF
CDR3 DNA: TGTGCCGGACAACATGGACAGGGAATCCCTGGCTACACCTTC

J gene: TRBJ2-7
D gene: NA
clone size: NA
V gene: TRBV5-1
CDR3 protein: CASSALTSTYEQYF
CDR3 DNA: TGCGCCAGCAGCGCCTTGACAAGTACCTACGAGCAGTACTTC

J gene: TRBJ1-1
D gene: NA
clone size: NA
V gene: TRBV19
CDR3 protein: CASGDSPNTEAFF
CDR3 DNA: TGTGCCAGTGGCGACAGCCCGAACACTGAAGCTTTCTTT

J gene: TRBJ2-7
D gene: NA
clone size: once
V gene: TRBV10-2
CDR3 protein: CASSDRYEQYF
CDR3 DNA: TGCGCCAGCAGTGATCGCTACGAGCAGTACTTC

J gene: TRBJ2-2
D gene: NA
clone size: NA
V gene: TRBV9
CDR3 protein: CASSVLETHTGELFF
CDR3 DNA: TGTGCCAGCAGCGTATTGGAGACCCACACCGGGGAGCTGTTTTTT

J gene: TRBJ2-1
D gene: NA
clone size: NA
V gene: TRBV5-1
CDR3 protein: CASSLASSVSRNEQFF
CDR3 DNA: TGCGCCAGCAGCTTGGCCTCTAGCGTTAGTCGTAATGAGCAGTTCTTC

J gene: TRBJ1-1
D gene: NA
clone size: few
V gene: TRBV28
CDR3 protein: CASVDRRDTEAFF
CDR3 DNA: TGTGCCAGCGTGGACAGAAGGGACACTGAAGCTTTCTTT

J gene: TRBJ1-1
D gene: NA
clone size: once
V gene: TRBV7-9
CDR3 protein: CASSLIRTENTEAFF
CDR3 DNA: TGTGCCAGCAGCTTAATTCGGACAGAAAACACTGAAGCTTTCTTT

J gene: TRBJ2-7
D gene: NA
clone size: NA
V gene: TRBV9
CDR3 protein: CASSVGGLRSEQYF
CDR3 DNA: TGTGCCAGCAGCGTAGGGGGGCTGCGGAGCGAGCAGTACTTC

J gene: TRBJ1-2
D gene: TRBD1
clone size: NA
V gene: TRBV6-2/TRBV6-3
CDR3 protein: CASSNARTGGHGYTF
CDR3 DNA: TGTGCCAGCAGTAACGCCCGGACAGGGGGCCATGGCTACACCTTC

J gene: TRBJ2-3
D gene: NA
clone size: NA
V gene: TRBV18
CDR3 protein: CASSPPGSAKDTQYF
CDR3 DNA: TGTGCCAGCTCACCACCGGGTAGCGCAAAAGATACGCAGTATTTT

J gene: TRBJ2-6
D gene: NA
clone size: NA
V gene: TRBV4-1
CDR3 protein: CASSQVGGASGANVLTF
CDR3 DNA: TGCGCCAGCAGCCAAGTAGGAGGGGCCTCTGGGGCCAACGTCCTGACTTTC

J gene: TRBJ1-2
D gene: NA
clone size: few
V gene: TRBV28
CDR3 protein: CASSIDPRGNYGYTF
CDR3 DNA: TGTGCCAGCAGTATCGACCCGAGGGGGAACTATGGCTACACCTTC

J gene: TRBJ2-7
D gene: NA
clone size: NA
V gene: TRBV29-1
CDR3 protein: CSVARPGRPLEQYF
CDR3 DNA: TGCAGCGTTGCCCGTCCAGGTCGTCCACTCGAGCAGTACTTC

J gene: TRBJ2-5
D gene: NA
clone size: NA
V gene: TRBV19
CDR3 protein: CASSQTTVSKETQYF
CDR3 DNA: TGTGCCAGTAGTCAAACGACAGTTAGTAAAGAGACCCAGTACTTC

J gene: TRBJ2-5
D gene: NA
clone size: NA
V gene: TRBV7-6
CDR3 protein: CVLRGETQYF
CDR3 DNA: TGTGTCCTTCGGGGAGAGACCCAGTACTTC

J gene: TRBJ2-7
D gene: NA
clone size: once
V gene: TRBV14
CDR3 protein: CASSQDPRFEFYEQYF
CDR3 DNA: TGTGCCAGCAGCCAAGATCCCAGGTTCGAGTTCTACGAGCAGTACTTC

J gene: TRBJ2-3
D gene: TRBD1
clone size: NA
V gene: TRBV6-5
CDR3 protein: CASSYLGTDTDTQYF
CDR3 DNA: TGTGCCAGCAGTTACCTTGGGACAGACACAGATACGCAGTATTTT

J gene: TRBJ1-1
D gene: TRBD1
clone size: once
V gene: TRBV5-1
CDR3 protein: CASSPRQGARDEAFF
CDR3 DNA: TGCGCCAGCAGCCCAAGACAGGGGGCGCGAGATGAAGCTTTCTTT

J gene: TRBJ1-1
D gene: NA
clone size: NA
V gene: TRBV28
CDR3 protein: CASSLPGARLAFF
CDR3 DNA: TGTGCCAGCAGTTTGCCGGGAGCAAGATTGGCTTTCTTT

J gene: TRBJ2-1
D gene: TRBD2
clone size: NA
V gene: TRBV19
CDR3 protein: CASSRGGYSNNEQFF
CDR3 DNA: TGTGCCAGTAGTAGGGGGGGGTACAGTAACAATGAGCAGTTCTTC

J gene: TRBJ2-7
D gene: TRBD2
clone size: NA
V gene: TRBV10-2
CDR3 protein: CASTAGLAVYEQYF
CDR3 DNA: TGCGCCAGCACCGCGGGACTAGCAGTCTACGAGCAGTACTTC

J gene: TRBJ2-7
D gene: TRBD2
clone size: NA
V gene: TRBV25-1
CDR3 protein: CASSDGLAGTYEQYF
CDR3 DNA: TGTGCCAGCAGCGATGGACTAGCGGGAACCTACGAGCAGTACTTC

J gene: TRBJ1-4
D gene: NA
clone size: NA
V gene: TRBV5-5
CDR3 protein: CASSLAPDSSEELFF
CDR3 DNA: TGTGCCAGCAGCTTGGCCCCTGACAGTTCCGAGGAACTGTTTTTT

J gene: TRBJ1-4
D gene: NA
clone size: NA
V gene: TRBV2
CDR3 protein: CASSPHPGDNEKLFF
CDR3 DNA: TGTGCCAGCAGCCCACACCCGGGGGATAATGAAAAACTGTTTTTT

J gene: TRBJ2-5
D gene: TRBD2
clone size: NA
V gene: TRBV7-6
CDR3 protein: CASSTGLAGHQETQYF
CDR3 DNA: TGTGCCAGCAGCACGGGACTAGCGGGGCACCAAGAGACCCAGTACTTC

J gene: TRBJ2-5
D gene: TRBD1
clone size: NA
V gene: TRBV30
CDR3 protein: CAWSSKIQGAETQYF
CDR3 DNA: TGTGCCTGGAGTTCCAAGATTCAGGGGGCTGAGACCCAGTACTTC